This entry lists 10 T cell receptor beta chains sequenced from one sample in a study of identical twins. TCRdb ran MiXCR on the 5' RACE reads and lists one entry per CDR3 protein. Among 600,000 to 850,000 distinct CDR3 sequences listed, over 15% were seen once. The same sample was also used in a study of T cells expressing NK-cell markers.

What was sequenced was PBMCs. The receptors originated from a woman aged 18-30 years in good health.

The chain links TRBV18 to TRBJ2-5; no clear D gene. The germline CDR1 and CDR2 sequences are KGHSH and LQKENI. V dropped 6 bases and J dropped 5 bases, with 10 bases sitting between them. The CDR3 contains 12 residues. The CDR3 region has the DNA TGTGCCAGCTCGAAGAGGCGGGAGACCCAGTACTTC. Protein: CASSKRRETQYF. Supplemented by reference TRBV18 and TRBJ2-5, the full variable domain reads NAGVMQNPRHLVRRRGQEARLRCSPMKGHSHVYWYRQLPEEGLKFMVYLQKENIIDESGMPKERFSAEFPKEGPSILRIQQVVRGDSAAYFCASSKRRETQYFGPGTRLLVL.

This clonotype was counted only a few times. The gene calls are TRBV6-2 or TRBV6-3 and TRBJ2-3; no clear D. V was clipped by 6 bases and J by 5 bases, with 9 bases between them. The CDR3 extends over 12 amino acids. The V gene's germline CDR1 is MNHEY and CDR2 SVGEGT. CDR3 in DNA: TGTGCCAGCAGCCCTTGGAGAGATACGCAGTATTTT. Translating it yields CASSPWRDTQYF.

The chain links TRBV20-1 to TRBJ2-5, with D tentatively TRBD2 (6 bases). CDR1 and CDR2 (germline): DFQATT, SNEGSKA (reference sequence). The CDR3 is made up of 14 amino acids. The ends were cut back, 5 bases at V and 1 base at J, with 14 bases in the middle. CDR3 DNA: TGCAGTGCTCCGGTAACGGGAGTCCAAGAGACCCAGTACTTC. As protein: CSAPVTGVQETQYF.

This clonotype was seen a few times. The genes are TRBV12-3 or TRBV12-4 and TRBJ2-3; D might be TRBD2 (6 bases). The ends were cut back, 8 bases at V and 2 bases at J, with 14 bases in the middle. The CDR3 runs 14 residues. CDR3 amino acids: CASGGFGATDTQYF. The CDR3 nucleotides are TGTGCCAGCGGAGGGTTCGGCGCCACAGATACGCAGTATTTT.

The table lists this clonotype with a few counts. V is TRBV20-1 and J is TRBJ1-6, with 9 bases matching TRBD1. This CDR3 has 14 amino acids. Trimming took 5 bases from V and 7 from J; bases not matched to a gene: 6. Germline V gene lookup returns CDR1 DFQATT and CDR2 SNEGSKA (reference sequence). CDR3 sequence (DNA): TGCAGTGCTTACACGGACAGGGGAAATTCACCCCTCCACTTT. This translates into CSAYTDRGNSPLHF.

In its sample, this clonotype was seen a few times. The chain is built from TRBV11-2 and TRBJ1-4, with D possibly matching TRBD1 (5 bases). The CDR3 extends over 13 amino acids. Trimming took 1 base from V and 10 from J, leaving 10 bases between them. CDR1 is SGHAT and CDR2 is FQNNGV in the germline V gene. The CDR3 sequence is CASSLGQGGKLFF. CDR3 in DNA: TGTGCCAGCAGCTTAGGGCAGGGAGGAAAACTGTTTTTT.

The rearrangement links TRBV5-1 to TRBJ2-2; 9 bases are a match to TRBD2. Germline trimming cut 2 bases from V and 4 bases from J; bases unmatched to any gene: 0. The CDR3 spans 14 residues. Germline V CDR1 and CDR2: SGHRS, YFSETQ. The CDR3 sequence: CASSFSGGTGELFF. The CDR3 DNA sequence: TGCGCCAGCAGCTTTAGCGGGGGCACCGGGGAGCTGTTTTTT.

This rearrangement joins TRBV5-1 to TRBJ2-1, with unresolved D. The CDR3 is 12 amino acids. The germline V and J ends were trimmed by 2 bases and 8 bases, with 8 bases remaining between them. CDR1 and CDR2 (germline): SGHRS, YFSETQ. The CDR3 protein is CASSFFYDEQFF. The CDR3 DNA follows: TGCGCCAGCAGCTTTTTTTACGATGAGCAGTTCTTC.

This clonotype occurred a few times. This chain joins TRBV7-8 and TRBJ2-1, with 9 bases aligning to TRBD2. The germline gives CDR1 SGHVS, CDR2 FQNEAQ. Unmatched junction bases numbered 8, after V lost 0 bases and J lost 8 bases. This CDR3 has 16 residues. This CDR3 is CASSLAGGRAWDEQFF. The CDR3 DNA sequence: TGTGCCAGCAGCTTAGCGGGCGGGAGGGCCTGGGATGAGCAGTTCTTC.

This clonotype has a single count. The gene calls are TRBV25-1 and TRBJ2-5, with D possibly TRBD1 on 7 matching bases. This CDR3 has 17 amino acids. Between the trimmed V and J ends, which lost 4 bases and 4 bases, there was a span of 22 bases. Looked up from germline, CDR1 is MGHDK and CDR2 is SYGVNS. The CDR3 loop reads CASSAGRGGTVRETQYF. CDR3 coding DNA: TGTGCCAGCAGTGCGGGAAGAGGCGGGACAGTCAGAGAGACCCAGTACTTC. The whole variable domain, filled in from reference TRBV25-1 and TRBJ2-5, reads EADIYQTPRYLVIGTGKKITLECSQTMGHDKMYWYQQDPGMELHLIHYSYGVNSTEKGDLSSESTVSRIRTEHFPLTLESARPSHTSQYLCASSAGRGGTVRETQYFGPGTRLLVL.